Listed below are T cell receptor beta chains from one sample, sequenced in a study of blood T cell repertoires in COVID-19. Libraries were prepared by immunoSEQ multiplex PCR; TCRdb keeps only in-frame clonotypes and omits some of them. The repertoire includes about 180,000 clones, over 75% of them detected once, and around 5.1% sits in the top ten. Sequencing input: PBMCs or T cells enriched from blood (not recorded which). Receptors were obtained from a middle-aged woman with acute COVID-19. Both conserved end residues are trimmed from each CDR3.

J gene: TRBJ1-2
V gene: TRBV19
CDR3 protein: ATRDIGLGYT

J gene: TRBJ2-1
V gene: TRBV24-1
CDR3 protein: ATGTGAINEQF

J gene: TRBJ2-5
V gene: TRBV2
CDR3 protein: ASSEAWTSGSLGETQY

J gene: TRBJ2-2
V gene: TRBV11-3
CDR3 protein: ASSLDLSGRADTGELF

J gene: TRBJ2-7
V gene: TRBV19
CDR3 protein: ASSPGTASYEQY

J gene: TRBJ2-2
V gene: TRBV5-6
CDR3 protein: ASSVLAGGYTGELF

J gene: TRBJ2-2
V gene: TRBV5-6
CDR3 protein: ASTIPSGDGELF

J gene: TRBJ2-7
V gene: TRBV19
CDR3 protein: ASSVTPGQGGKQY

J gene: TRBJ2-5
V gene: TRBV12-2
CDR3 protein: ASRLPPRLETQY

J gene: TRBJ2-1
V gene: TRBV3-1/TRBV3-2
CDR3 protein: ASSQEGTYNNEQF

J gene: TRBJ2-5
V gene: TRBV7-9
CDR3 protein: ASSSPGLWETQY

J gene: TRBJ1-1
V gene: TRBV7-3
CDR3 protein: ASSLAQGTEAF

J gene: TRBJ2-5
V gene: TRBV19
CDR3 protein: ASRPNGVETQY

J gene: TRBJ2-3
V gene: TRBV30
CDR3 protein: AWSPLTAGVYTQY

J gene: TRBJ2-2
V gene: TRBV27
CDR3 protein: ASSRQGGNTGELF

J gene: TRBJ2-1
V gene: TRBV20-1
CDR3 protein: SASHTDSYNEQF

J gene: TRBJ2-3
V gene: TRBV7-9
CDR3 protein: ASSQANLIGQGSTDTQY

J gene: TRBJ2-6
V gene: TRBV11-2
CDR3 protein: ASGTSGSLTSGANVLT

J gene: TRBJ1-3
V gene: TRBV30
CDR3 protein: AWGQGSGNTIY

J gene: TRBJ2-2
V gene: TRBV19
CDR3 protein: ASSIPRTGGTGELF

J gene: TRBJ1-2
V gene: TRBV28
CDR3 protein: ASSLTGFNYGYT

J gene: TRBJ2-2
V gene: TRBV7-9
CDR3 protein: ASSLEVAAGELF

J gene: TRBJ1-2
V gene: TRBV6-5
CDR3 protein: ASTPWGESYGYT

J gene: TRBJ1-5
V gene: TRBV19
CDR3 protein: ASRGTGDNQPQH

J gene: TRBJ1-1
V gene: TRBV19
CDR3 protein: ASLQDTEAF

J gene: TRBJ2-1
V gene: TRBV5-4
CDR3 protein: ASSSAQREFNEQF

J gene: TRBJ1-2
V gene: TRBV29-1
CDR3 protein: SVEEDSKHYGYT

J gene: TRBJ2-1
V gene: TRBV7-6
CDR3 protein: ASSNGGQGAYNEQF

J gene: TRBJ2-7
V gene: TRBV10-3
CDR3 protein: AISNSTTYEQY

J gene: TRBJ1-1
V gene: TRBV19
CDR3 protein: ASSTSTETEAF

J gene: TRBJ2-7
V gene: TRBV5-1
CDR3 protein: ASSLEPGGAYEQY

J gene: TRBJ1-3
V gene: TRBV30
CDR3 protein: AWGALGNTIY

J gene: TRBJ1-2
V gene: TRBV19
CDR3 protein: ASSIGPGTGNYGYT

J gene: TRBJ2-1
V gene: TRBV6-6
CDR3 protein: ATQLAGTYNEQF

J gene: TRBJ2-3
V gene: TRBV30
CDR3 protein: AWGTSGDTQY

J gene: TRBJ1-1
V gene: TRBV18
CDR3 protein: ASSLNLQGMNTEAF

J gene: TRBJ2-7
V gene: TRBV19
CDR3 protein: ASSPGQYTYEQY

J gene: TRBJ2-7
V gene: TRBV4-1
CDR3 protein: ASSQGLALREQY

J gene: TRBJ1-5
V gene: TRBV11-2
CDR3 protein: ASSLRSAGNQPQH

J gene: TRBJ1-1
V gene: TRBV27
CDR3 protein: ASIGNRNTEAF

J gene: TRBJ1-6
V gene: TRBV6-5
CDR3 protein: ASSYYRGEKDSPLH

J gene: TRBJ2-3
V gene: TRBV7-3
CDR3 protein: ASSPSLAGIVWSTDTQY

J gene: TRBJ2-4
V gene: TRBV25-1
CDR3 protein: ASSGRDLAKNIQY

J gene: TRBJ2-4
V gene: TRBV18
CDR3 protein: ASSRQNDRVANIQY

J gene: TRBJ2-1
V gene: TRBV6-5
CDR3 protein: ASSLSGSSYNEQF

J gene: TRBJ1-2
V gene: TRBV6-1
CDR3 protein: ASLPEPIYGYT

J gene: TRBJ1-3
V gene: TRBV7-9
CDR3 protein: ASSLRQESSGNTIY

J gene: TRBJ2-1
V gene: TRBV28
CDR3 protein: ASSPPGGPWQF

J gene: TRBJ2-3
V gene: TRBV3-1/TRBV3-2
CDR3 protein: ASSQGKRGDTQY

J gene: TRBJ1-2
V gene: TRBV2
CDR3 protein: ASSPTGTGGGGYT

J gene: TRBJ2-1
V gene: TRBV27
CDR3 protein: ASAPGVAGYNEQF

J gene: TRBJ2-6
V gene: TRBV7-2
CDR3 protein: ASSSTLATGANVLT

J gene: TRBJ1-2
V gene: TRBV6-6
CDR3 protein: ASSYTGAGYGYT

J gene: TRBJ1-1
V gene: TRBV28
CDR3 protein: ASSPKAGNTEAF

J gene: TRBJ2-3
V gene: TRBV5-1
CDR3 protein: ASSLGLREYGTDTQY

J gene: TRBJ2-2
V gene: TRBV7-2
CDR3 protein: ASSSGLATGELF

J gene: TRBJ1-1
V gene: TRBV11-2
CDR3 protein: ASSVQGANTEAF

J gene: TRBJ1-1
V gene: TRBV10-3
CDR3 protein: AISEDRRGLNTEAF

J gene: TRBJ2-7
V gene: TRBV18
CDR3 protein: ASSPTGTGGYEQY

J gene: TRBJ1-5
V gene: TRBV18
CDR3 protein: ASSPVPGTGQPQH